Listed here are 19 T cell receptor beta chains from one sample, sequenced in a study of human T cells and chemical hapten exposure. TCRdb re-derived calls from the RACE reads in MiXCR, one entry per CDR3 protein. The sample has roughly 88,000 distinct CDR3 sequences; roughly 8.8% are singletons. Stated time point: pre-sensitization, week 0. Treatment described: therapeutic diphenylcyclopropenone sensitization with weekly scalp DPC. Here the sequenced sample was whole blood, taken in connection with sensitization to the hapten diphenylcyclopropenone (DPC). These receptors were taken from a woman in her thirties or forties with alopecia areata. Some clones in this sample may be carry-over from other donors' samples.

This clonotype was seen repeatedly, ten times or more. The chain joins TRBV6-5 to TRBJ1-2; D might be TRBD1 (5 bases). The germline V gene has CDR1 MNHEY and CDR2 SVGAGI. V lost 8 bases and J lost 6, with 22 bases in between. CDR3 length: 15 amino acids. DNA of the CDR3: TGTGCCAGCGCGCGGGGTTTAAGGGGAGTAGATGGCTACACCTTC. The encoded protein is CASARGLRGVDGYTF.

This clonotype was detected ten times or more. The chain links TRBV6-1 to TRBJ2-1; D remains unclear. This CDR3 is 12 amino acids long. Germline V gene data show CDR1 as MNHNS and CDR2 as SASEGT. V was shortened by 6 bases and J by 3 bases, with 6 bases between the two germline ends. Here the CDR3 DNA reads TGTGCCAGCAGGGACCACTACAATGAGCAGTTCTTC. It specifies CASRDHYNEQFF.

This clonotype was observed many times. V and J are TRBV7-9 and TRBJ1-4; 8 bases are shared with TRBD1. Germline V CDR1 and CDR2: SEHNR, FQNEAQ (reference sequence). The CDR3 contains 15 residues. J was trimmed by 5 bases and V by 5 bases; bases with no gene match: 7. The CDR3 coding sequence is TGTGCCAGCAGCCCGCGACAGGGGTGGAATGAAAAACTGTTTTTT. Translating it yields CASSPRQGWNEKLFF.

The V gene is TRBV29-1, the J gene TRBJ1-2; no reliable D call. Trimming removed 4 bases at V and 1 base at J, with 10 bases between. Germline CDR1 is SQVTM and CDR2 is ANQGSEA. The CDR3 extends over 13 amino acids. The CDR3 coding sequence is TGCAGCGTTGGTTCCAGTTTTAACTATGGCTACACCTTC. It yields the protein CSVGSSFNYGYTF.

The V gene is TRBV3-1, the J gene TRBJ2-5; a possible D gene is TRBD1 (6 bases). The V end lost 6 bases, the J end lost 4 bases, and 12 bases lay between the germline ends. Per germline, CDR1 LGHDT and CDR2 YNNKEL (reference sequence). There are 13 residues in the CDR3. The CDR3 reads CASSLQGPETQYF. CDR3 DNA: TGTGCCAGCAGTCTACAGGGTCCAGAGACCCAGTACTTC.

This clonotype was seen at least ten times. The V gene is TRBV27, the J gene TRBJ2-3; tentative D call: TRBD1 (5 bases). V was pared by 0 bases and J by 11 bases, with 15 bases between. The germline V gene encodes CDR1 MNHEY and CDR2 SMNVEV (reference sequence). CDR3 size: 14 residues. This chain's CDR3 is CASSLSLAEQGQYF. The CDR3 region has the DNA TGTGCCAGCAGTTTATCTTTGGCTGAGCAGGGGCAGTATTTT.

In this sample, this clonotype turned up many times. This chain links TRBV7-6 with TRBJ2-7; a possible D gene is TRBD2 (5 bases). Trimming took 6 bases from V and 3 from J, leaving 12 bases between them. Germline loops: CDR1 SGHVS, CDR2 FNYEAQ. The length of the CDR3 is 13 residues. The CDR3 sequence: CASSLDGGYEQYF. DNA of the CDR3: TGTGCCAGCAGTCTGGACGGAGGCTACGAGCAGTACTTC. Variable domain in full (rest from reference TRBV7-6 and TRBJ2-7): GAGVSQSPRYKVTKRGQDVALRCDPISGHVSLYWYRQALGQGPEFLTYFNYEAQQDKSGLPNDRFSAERPEGSISTLTIQRTEQRDSAMYRCASSLDGGYEQYFGPGTRLTVT.

This clonotype has more than one count but fewer than ten. This chain links TRBV6-2 or TRBV6-3 with TRBJ2-7; tentative D call: TRBD1 (6 bases). Germline CDR1 MNHEY, CDR2 SVGEGT. The CDR3 consists of 12 residues. V was shortened by 6 bases and J by 5 bases, with 11 bases between the two germline ends. CDR3 loop: CASRTGSHEQYF. CDR3 in DNA: TGTGCCAGCAGAACAGGGAGTCACGAGCAGTACTTC.

This clonotype was seen more than once but under ten times. This chain links TRBV3-1 with TRBJ2-5; no clear D. Trimming left V 0 bases short and J 1 base short, with 15 bases between. CDR1 is LGHDT and CDR2 is YNNKEL in the germline V gene (reference sequence). This CDR3 has 17 residues. The CDR3 spells CASSQEPTPWGQETQYF. CDR3 DNA: TGTGCCAGCAGCCAAGAACCCACCCCGTGGGGCCAAGAGACCCAGTACTTC.

This clonotype has just one count. The gene calls are TRBV20-1 and TRBJ2-7; D is perhaps TRBD1 (6 bases). Germline V lookup: CDR1 DFQATT, CDR2 SNEGSKA (reference sequence). This CDR3 spans 14 amino acids. Trimming cost V 1 base and J 4 bases, with 14 bases left between them. Here the CDR3 reads CSARGDTGRYEQYF. The CDR3 DNA follows: TGCAGTGCTAGAGGGGACACGGGAAGGTACGAGCAGTACTTC.

This clonotype was seen a handful of times. The chain is built from TRBV6-2 or TRBV6-3 and TRBJ2-7, with 9 positions matching TRBD2. Germline-derived CDR1 and CDR2 are MNHEY and SVGEGT. This CDR3 spans 15 amino acids. V shed 6 bases and J 0 bases; nucleotides not matched to a gene: 6. The CDR3 bases are TGTGCCAGCAGGACCGGGACTAGCTTCTCCTACGAGCAGTACTTC. Its protein product is CASRTGTSFSYEQYF.

The table lists this clonotype with many counts. The chain employs TRBV4-1 and TRBJ1-4; no reliable D call. The length of the CDR3 is 15 residues. The V end was cut by 0 bases, the J end by 8 bases, with 13 bases between. Germline CDR1 reads MGHRA; CDR2 reads YSYEKL. The DNA of the CDR3 is TGCGCCAGCAGCCAAGAAGGGAGGGAAGGGGAAAAACTGTTTTTT. This gives the protein CASSQEGREGEKLFF.

The table lists this clonotype with a few counts. V usage is TRBV7-8 and J usage is TRBJ2-7; D unresolved. CDR1 is SGHVS, CDR2 FQNEAQ, per germline. Trimming removed 1 base at V and 0 bases at J, with 13 bases between. This CDR3 has 16 amino acids. CDR3 bases: TGTGCCAGCAGCTTAGGGCCCAGGTCCAGCTCCTACGAGCAGTACTTC. This translates into CASSLGPRSSSYEQYF.

This clonotype occurred many times. V gene TRBV2 combines with J gene TRBJ2-5, with D perhaps TRBD2 (6 bases). The CDR3 has 14 residues. The germline V gene has CDR1 SNHLY and CDR2 FYNNEI. V was shortened by 7 bases and J by 1 base, with 13 bases between the two germline ends. CDR3 amino acids: CASTETSIQETQYF. The CDR3 nucleotides read TGTGCCAGCACTGAGACTAGTATCCAAGAGACCCAGTACTTC.

This clonotype has a count of ten or more. The chain combines TRBV4-1 with TRBJ2-6; D is undetermined. There are 15 residues in the CDR3. Germline CDR1 reads MGHRA; CDR2 reads YSYEKL. The germline V and J ends were trimmed by 1 base and 3 bases, with 7 bases remaining between them. The CDR3 nucleotides read TGCGCCAGCAGCCAAGTTTCGGTTGGGGCCAACGTCCTGACTTTC. Translation gives CASSQVSVGANVLTF.

In this sample, this clonotype turned up a few times. The V call is TRBV29-1, the J call TRBJ2-7; TRBD2 matches 14 bases. J lost 0 bases, V lost 6 bases, and 7 bases had no gene match. Germline V gene sequence: CDR1 SQVTM, CDR2 ANQGSEA. CDR3 length equals 16 residues. The CDR3 loop is CSVGRTSGGLSYEQYF. DNA for the CDR3: TGCAGCGTGGGGCGGACTAGCGGGGGGCTCTCCTACGAGCAGTACTTC.

This clonotype showed up many times. This chain links TRBV11-1 with TRBJ2-2; 10 positions agree with TRBD1. The CDR3 has 15 residues. Germline trimming cut 4 bases from V and 4 bases from J; bases unmatched to any gene: 3. The germline V gene has CDR1 SGHAT and CDR2 FQDESV (reference sequence). CDR3 sequence (DNA): TGTGCCAGCAGCTCCCGGGACAGGGGCACCGGGGAGCTGTTTTTT. This encodes CASSSRDRGTGELFF.

Ten or more counts support this clonotype. The chain uses TRBV7-2 and TRBJ1-1, with D possibly matching TRBD1 (5 bases). The CDR3 extends over 14 amino acids. V was cut by 5 bases and J by 4 bases, with 14 bases left in between. The germline CDR1 and CDR2 sequences are SGHTA and FQGNSA. The CDR3 loop reads CASSPGNEVTEAFF. The CDR3 bases are TGTGCCAGCAGCCCAGGGAATGAGGTCACTGAAGCTTTCTTT.

This clonotype was detected only a few times. V gene TRBV6-2 or TRBV6-3 combines with J gene TRBJ2-5, with 9 positions matching TRBD1. The V gene end was trimmed by 8 bases and the J gene end by 0 bases; junction bases not matched to a gene: 7. Germline V gene data show CDR1 as MNHEY and CDR2 as SVGEGT. This CDR3 spans 15 amino acids. CDR3 residues: CASCKDRGYQETQYF. DNA for the CDR3: TGTGCCAGCTGTAAAGACAGGGGGTACCAAGAGACCCAGTACTTC.